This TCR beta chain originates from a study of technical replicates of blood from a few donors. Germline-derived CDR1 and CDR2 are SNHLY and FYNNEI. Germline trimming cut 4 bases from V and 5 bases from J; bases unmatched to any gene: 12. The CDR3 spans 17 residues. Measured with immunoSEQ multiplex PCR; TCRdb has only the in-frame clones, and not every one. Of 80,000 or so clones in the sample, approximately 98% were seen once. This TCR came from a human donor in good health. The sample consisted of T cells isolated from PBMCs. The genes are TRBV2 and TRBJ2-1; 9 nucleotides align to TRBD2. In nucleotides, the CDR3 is TGTGCCAGCAGTGGACCAGCGGGAGGCTACCTAGACAATGAGCAGTTCTTC. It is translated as CASSGPAGGYLDNEQFF.